This T cell receptor (beta chain) was identified in a study of blood T cell repertoires in COVID-19. The CDR3 sequence is 16 residues long. Germline V gene sequence: CDR1 MDHEN, CDR2 SYDVKM. V was pared by 8 bases and J by 5 bases, with 6 bases of the junction left unmatched. Profiled with immunoSEQ multiplex PCR; TCRdb holds only in-frame clones, not every one. The sample has 70,000 to 75,000 clones; 81% are singletons. The chain joins TRBV28 to TRBJ2-2, with 15 bases matching TRBD2. The clonotype comes from a woman aged 70-85 years with acute or convalescent COVID-19. Input material: peripheral blood. CDR3 in amino acids: CASGGLAGGGTGELFF. In DNA form, the CDR3 reads TGTGCCAGCGGGGGACTAGCGGGAGGAGGTACCGGGGAGCTGTTTTTT.